This T cell receptor beta chain is drawn from a study of human T cells and chemical hapten exposure. The study, taken as a whole, reports: Counts of TCRs above 1 in 1000 frequency stayed unchanged with DPC sensitization.

Time point specified: healthy volunteer bleed at 2 weeks. Whole blood, unfractionated, served as the material for total RNA extraction. The library put unique molecular identifiers onto individual cDNA molecules. TCRdb re-called the RACE reads through MiXCR, storing one row per CDR3 protein. This sample has approximately 33,000 distinct CDR3 sequences, with less than 8% found just once. This clonotype has a single count. Its antigen is undetermined. A junction end diverges from the germline sequence, so it may reflect a read error. Germline V gene lookup returns CDR1 ENHRY and CDR2 SYGVKD. The CDR3 is 17 residues long.

The genes are TRBV10-3 and TRBJ2-7, with 8 bases lining up with TRBD1. The sample was whole blood. The clonotype originates from a human donor in good health. Some clones in this sample may be carry-over from other donors' samples. The CDR3 region is CAISESGDRYLFYKQYF. The CDR3 coding sequence is TGTGCCATCAGTGAGTCGGGGGACAGGTATCTATTCTACAAGCAGTACTTC.